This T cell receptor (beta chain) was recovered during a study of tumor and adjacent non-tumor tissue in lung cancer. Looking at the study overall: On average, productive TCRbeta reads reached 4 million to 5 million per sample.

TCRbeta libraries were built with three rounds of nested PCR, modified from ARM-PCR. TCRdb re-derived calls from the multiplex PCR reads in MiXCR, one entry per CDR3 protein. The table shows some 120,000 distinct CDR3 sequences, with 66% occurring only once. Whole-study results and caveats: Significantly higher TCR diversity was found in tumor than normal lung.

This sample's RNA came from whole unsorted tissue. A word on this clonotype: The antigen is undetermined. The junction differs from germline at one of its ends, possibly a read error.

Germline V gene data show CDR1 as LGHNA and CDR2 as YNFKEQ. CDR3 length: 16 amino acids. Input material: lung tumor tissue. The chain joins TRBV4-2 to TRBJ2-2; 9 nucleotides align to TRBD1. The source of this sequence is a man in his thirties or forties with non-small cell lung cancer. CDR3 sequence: CANSQHGQGKAGELFF. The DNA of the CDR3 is TGTGCCAACAGCCAACACGGACAGGGGAAGGCCGGGGAGCTGTTTTTT.